One and the same sample provided the 10 T cell receptor beta chains below, sequenced in a study of cytomegalovirus exposure and HLA in healthy donors. Only in-frame clones appear in the TCRdb table, and some are missing; sequencing was by immunoSEQ multiplex PCR. Of some 70,000 clones detected, approximately 90% appear once; the ten largest clones hold approximately 1.5%. Source material: PBMCs. These receptors were collected from a woman between 18 and 30 years old in good health and CMV-seronegative.

The rearrangement joins TRBV6-6 to TRBJ2-1; TRBD1 aligns across 8 bases. Looked up from germline, CDR1 is MNHNY and CDR2 is SVGAGI (reference sequence). The CDR3 runs 14 residues. Trimming at V came to 4 bases and at J to 9 bases, leaving 8 bases not matched to a gene. The CDR3 DNA reads as TGTGCCAGCAGTTTGGGACAGGCCATGAGTGAGCAGTTCTTC. Amino acids: CASSLGQAMSEQFF.

The J gene is TRBJ1-2, the V gene TRBV4-2, with 8 bases lining up with TRBD1. V trimming: 4 bases; J trimming: 4 bases; junction bases outside the gene matches: 11. The CDR3 runs 16 residues. In germline, CDR1 is LGHNA, CDR2 YNFKEQ. The CDR3 protein is CASSPSRTGSLYGYTF. Written as DNA, the CDR3 is TGTGCCAGCAGCCCTAGTCGGACAGGGTCTCTCTATGGCTACACCTTC.

The chain has TRBV5-1 and TRBJ2-1; tentative D call: TRBD2 (5 bases). There are 13 residues in the CDR3. Trimming removed 4 bases from V and 5 bases from J, with 10 bases in between. The V gene's germline CDR1 is SGHRS and CDR2 YFSETQ. CDR3 bases: TGCGCCAGCAGCAGGGAGAACAACAATGAGCAGTTCTTC. Its translation: CASSRENNNEQFF.

The chain employs TRBV5-1 and TRBJ1-4; 8 nucleotides line up with TRBD1. Germline V gene lookup returns CDR1 SGHRS and CDR2 YFSETQ. This CDR3 region has 17 residues. Trimming cost V 0 bases and J 7 bases; bases outside gene matches: 11. This chain's CDR3 is CASSLGLRDRGGEKLFF. The CDR3 DNA is TGCGCCAGCAGCTTGGGATTACGTGACAGGGGAGGTGAAAAACTGTTTTTT.

This chain links TRBV14 with TRBJ2-3, with a possible D match to TRBD1 (5 bases). Germline assignment: CDR1 SGHDN and CDR2 FVKESK. With 5 bases removed from V and 4 bases from J, the gap between germline ends came to 19 bases. There are 16 residues in the CDR3. The CDR3 nucleotides read TGTGCCAGCAGCGCCGAGGCCTGGTGGGGCGCAGATACGCAGTATTTT. This translates into CASSAEAWWGADTQYF.

This clone was observed a single time. The chain employs TRBV5-1 and TRBJ2-5, with 10 positions matching TRBD2. This CDR3 is built from 18 residues. The germline CDR1 and CDR2 sequences are SGHRS and YFSETQ. Germline trimming cut 2 bases from V and 5 bases from J; bases unmatched to any gene: 15. Here the CDR3 reads CASSLSLAGVVRSETQYF. CDR3 in DNA: TGCGCCAGCAGCTTATCCCTAGCGGGAGTAGTCAGGTCGGAGACCCAGTACTTC.

The rearrangement links TRBV28 to TRBJ2-3, with TRBD2 matching over 9 bases. This CDR3 is 18 amino acids long. The germline CDR1 and CDR2 sequences are MDHEN and SYDVKM. Trimming took 2 bases from V and 2 from J; bases not matched to a gene: 11. DNA for the CDR3: TGTGCCAGCAGTTTAGGGCCTAGCGGGACCCAACCCACAGATACGCAGTATTTT. As protein: CASSLGPSGTQPTDTQYF.

The chain has TRBV27 and TRBJ2-1, with 10 nucleotides matching TRBD2. The CDR3 sequence is 15 residues long. V trimming: 9 bases; J trimming: 2 bases; junction bases outside the gene matches: 7. The V gene's germline CDR1 is MNHEY and CDR2 SMNVEV (reference sequence). The CDR3 is CARKASGRPYNEQFF. Here the CDR3 DNA reads TGTGCCAGAAAGGCTAGCGGGAGACCCTACAATGAGCAGTTCTTC.

CDR3 nucleotides: TGTGCCAGCAGCAATAACATCGATTCACCCCTCCACTTT. Protein sequence: CASSNNIDSPLHF. This sequence joins TRBV11-2 and TRBJ1-6; D unresolved. The CDR3 is 13 residues long. Germline CDR1 reads SGHAT; CDR2 reads FQNNGV. V was cut by 5 bases and J by 8 bases, with 10 bases left in between.

The chain carries TRBV7-3 and TRBJ2-1; 9 bases align to TRBD1. The CDR3 sequence is 13 residues long. The germline V gene has CDR1 SGHTA and CDR2 FQGTGA. With 4 bases clipped from V and 10 bases from J, the junction kept 5 bases outside the gene matches. CDR3 bases: TGTGCCAGCAGCTCCACAGGGGGCGGGGAGCAGTTCTTC. It specifies CASSSTGGGEQFF.